These T cell receptor beta chains were read from a single sample in a study of post-analysis software for immune sequencing data. MiXCR, applied by TCRdb to the PCR reads, yields one record per CDR3 protein. The sample has roughly 800,000 distinct CDR3 sequences, about 50% seen once; the top ten hold approximately 4.5%. Sequencing used blood. The receptors shown here come from a girl aged 10-17 years with multiple sclerosis. The CDR3 runs from the conserved cysteine through the conserved F or W. A D gene is named only where the DNA matches it firmly. Part of the rows lack a size; the others show once, few, many or a class for expanded clones.

cdr3_nt cdr3_aa v_call clone_size d_call j_call
TGCAGTGCCCCGACTAGCGGGAGGGACGAGCAGTACTTC CSAPTSGRDEQYF TRBV20-1 . TRBD2 TRBJ2-7
TGTGCCAGCAGTTACACAGGGAACTACGAGCAGTACTTC CASSYTGNYEQYF TRBV6-6 . . TRBJ2-7
TGTGCCAGCAGTTTTAATGGGATAGGGCTAGATCCAGATACGCAGTATTTT CASSFNGIGLDPDTQYF TRBV27 . . TRBJ2-3
TGTGCCAGCAGCGTAGATAGGATCGGTACGCAGTATTTT CASSVDRIGTQYF TRBV9 . . TRBJ2-3
TGTGCCAGCAGTACACAGGGATATGGCTACACCTTC CASSTQGYGYTF TRBV12-3/TRBV12-4 . . TRBJ1-2
TGCAGCGGTGCACAGGGTGCGGTCGGAGAGACCCAGTACTTC CSGAQGAVGETQYF TRBV29-1 . . TRBJ2-5
TGTGCCAGCAGCTTGGGACTAGCGGGGGGGCCGCTCACGACCAATGAGCAGTTCTTC CASSLGLAGGPLTTNEQFF TRBV7-9 . TRBD2 TRBJ2-1
TGTGCCAGCAGTTCCGGATCCGGGGGCGCTTCCTACGAGCAGTACTTC CASSSGSGGASYEQYF TRBV12-3/TRBV12-4 few . TRBJ2-7
TGCAGTGCGGTGGGACAGGGGGCGCCGGATGAGCAGTACTTC CSAVGQGAPDEQYF TRBV20-1 . TRBD1 TRBJ2-7
TGCAGTGCTAGAGAGGGGACAGGGCAAGAGACCCAGTACTTC CSAREGTGQETQYF TRBV20-1 . TRBD1 TRBJ2-5
TGTGCCAGCAGTTGGGACAAGATTTTTCAGAGCCAGCCCCAGCATTTT CASSWDKIFQSQPQHF TRBV27 . . TRBJ1-5
TGCGCCAGCAGTCAGACAGGGTTGGAAGGCTACACCTTC CASSQTGLEGYTF TRBV5-1 . TRBD1 TRBJ1-2
TGTGCCAGCAGCTTACCCCTAGTTCGTCGGCGCCCGAACACCGGGGAGCTGTTTTTT CASSLPLVRRRPNTGELFF TRBV7-8 . . TRBJ2-2
TGTGCCAGCAGCCGTGGGGCAGGGGACGCCAATAGCAATCAGCCCCAGCATTTT CASSRGAGDANSNQPQHF TRBV7-6 few . TRBJ1-5
TGCAGCGTCCCAGACCCCACTAGCGGGGGGGATAGGAATGAGCAGTTCTTC CSVPDPTSGGDRNEQFF TRBV29-1 . TRBD2 TRBJ2-1
TGTGCCAGCTCACCACCCGAAACCACCGGGGAGCTGTTTTTT CASSPPETTGELFF TRBV18 . . TRBJ2-2
TGTGCCAGCAGTACCGTCCCGGGGGGCAGAGAGACCCAGTACTTC CASSTVPGGRETQYF TRBV2 . . TRBJ2-5
TGTGCCAGCAGCTCCCATTCGGGGGTAGGAGAGACCCAGTACTTC CASSSHSGVGETQYF TRBV5-5 . . TRBJ2-5
TGTGCCAGCAGAGTACTAGCGAGCTCCTACAATGAGCAGTTCTTC CASRVLASSYNEQFF TRBV6-4 . TRBD2 TRBJ2-1
TGTGCCAGCAGTCCATCAGCACGGAATCGTAATTCACCCCCCCACTTT CASSPSARNRNSPPHF TRBV27 . . TRBJ1-6
TGTGCCAGCAGCCCTTTCGGGGGAGGGCCACGTGGAGAGACCCAGTACTTC CASSPFGGGPRGETQYF TRBV7-9 few TRBD2 TRBJ2-5
TGTGCCAGCAGTTACCTAACCGGGACAGGGGGCGCAGATACGCAGTATTTT CASSYLTGTGGADTQYF TRBV6-6 few TRBD1 TRBJ2-3
TGTGCCAGCAGTGAAGGGACAGGGACAATCACAGATACGCAGTATTTT CASSEGTGTITDTQYF TRBV2 few TRBD1 TRBJ2-3
TGTGCCAGCAGCTCCCCCCGGGACTGGACCTACGAGCAGTACTTC CASSSPRDWTYEQYF TRBV6-5 once . TRBJ2-7
TGCAGCGTTGTGGGCCGGTTGGGCTCCTACGAGCAGTACTTC CSVVGRLGSYEQYF TRBV29-1 once . TRBJ2-7
TGTGCCATCAGTGTACAGGGGACCGAGCAGTACTTC CAISVQGTEQYF TRBV10-3 few TRBD1 TRBJ2-7
TGTGCCAGCACTCTGAGGCCCTTCACCGGGGAGCTGTTTTTT CASTLRPFTGELFF TRBV12-3/TRBV12-4 . . TRBJ2-2
TGCGCCAGCAGCCCCTCTCCCGGACACTCTGACTATGGCTACACCTTC CASSPSPGHSDYGYTF TRBV4-1 . . TRBJ1-2
TGTGCCAGCAGTGAACGGCTGAAGAAAGAGACCCAGTACTTC CASSERLKKETQYF TRBV2 many . TRBJ2-5
TGTGCCAGCAGCCATCCCACTGAAGCTTTCTTT CASSHPTEAFF TRBV7-9 . . TRBJ1-1